These 17 T cell receptor beta chains came from one sample sequenced in a study of blood T cell repertoires in COVID-19. The data were produced by immunoSEQ multiplex PCR, yet TCRdb's version contains in-frame clones alone and is incomplete. In the table there are tens of thousands of clones, roughly 89% of which are singletons. Sequenced material: peripheral blood. The receptors derive from a man between 60 and 75 years old with active COVID-19.

The chain links TRBV20-1 to TRBJ1-1; D call uncertain. Germline V gene sequence: CDR1 DFQATT, CDR2 SNEGSKA (reference sequence). This CDR3 contains 14 residues. V lost 3 bases, J lost 4 bases, and 15 bases lay in between. CDR3 region: CSASLASRGTEAFF. CDR3 coding DNA: TGCAGTGCTAGTCTAGCCTCCCGGGGCACTGAAGCTTTCTTT.

The V call is TRBV7-8, the J call TRBJ2-3; 10 nucleotides line up with TRBD2. In germline, CDR1 is SGHVS, CDR2 FQNEAQ. This CDR3 is built from 16 residues. The V segment lost 7 bases and the J segment 4 bases; nucleotides outside the gene matches: 11. CDR3 in DNA: TGTGCCAGCATCGGAGGGGCTAGCGGGAGCTCAGATACGCAGTATTTT. Translated: CASIGGASGSSDTQYF. Using reference TRBV7-8 and TRBJ2-3 for the parts outside the CDR3, the full variable domain is GAGVSQSPRYKVAKRGQDVALRCDPISGHVSLFWYQQALGQGPEFLTYFQNEAQLDKSGLPSDRFFAERPEGSVSTLKIQRTQQEDSAVYLCASIGGASGSSDTQYFGPGTRLTVL.

The chain couples TRBV19 to TRBJ2-2; perhaps TRBD1 as D (6 bases). V lost 7 bases and J lost 5, with 14 bases in between. Germline V lookup: CDR1 LNHDA, CDR2 SQIVND (reference sequence). The length of the CDR3 is 14 residues. The CDR3 DNA follows: TGTGCCAGTACGACAGGCCTCTTGACCGGGGAGCTGTTTTTT. This encodes CASTTGLLTGELFF.

This clone turned up a few times. The chain links TRBV9 to TRBJ2-1; 9 positions match TRBD2. The CDR3 consists of 15 residues. The V segment lost 4 bases and the J segment 5 bases; nucleotides outside the gene matches: 7. The germline V gene has CDR1 SGDLS and CDR2 YYNGEE. CDR3 bases: TGTGCCAGCAGCACCGGGACTAGCCAAGACAATGAGCAGTTCTTC. It translates to CASSTGTSQDNEQFF.

The genes are TRBV7-9 and TRBJ2-3; tentatively, D is TRBD2 (5 bases). Germline-derived CDR1 and CDR2 are SEHNR and FQNEAQ (reference sequence). The CDR3 contains 15 residues. The V and J ends lost 5 bases and 1 base respectively, with 13 bases between them. The CDR3 reads CASSTPDLGTDTQYF. CDR3 nucleotide sequence: TGTGCCAGCAGCACCCCGGACTTAGGCACAGATACGCAGTATTTT.

This sequence joins TRBV5-4 and TRBJ2-3, with D possibly TRBD2 on 6 matching bases. The CDR3 loop spans 13 amino acids. Trimming removed 0 bases at V and 6 bases at J, with 8 bases between. Germline V CDR1 and CDR2: SGHNT, YYREEE (reference sequence). The CDR3 loop is CASSLEAGDTQYF. The CDR3 DNA sequence: TGTGCCAGCAGCTTGGAGGCGGGGGATACGCAGTATTTT.

The chain is built from TRBV7-2 and TRBJ2-1; unclear D gene. CDR1 is SGHTA and CDR2 is FQGNSA in the germline V gene. The V end lost 1 base, the J end lost 3 bases, and 10 bases lay between the germline ends. This CDR3 has 15 amino acids. CDR3 protein: CASSLEPPGYNEQFF. In nucleotides, the CDR3 is TGTGCCAGCAGCTTAGAACCTCCGGGCTACAATGAGCAGTTCTTC.

This clone was seen just once. This chain links TRBV7-2 with TRBJ2-7; 11 bases fit TRBD2. The CDR3 runs to 15 residues. Germline V lookup: CDR1 SGHTA, CDR2 FQGNSA. The trim removed 5 bases at V and 6 bases at J, leaving 9 bases unmatched. The CDR3 reads CASSAVAGGPREQYF. The CDR3 DNA sequence: TGTGCCAGCAGCGCCGTAGCGGGAGGGCCACGCGAGCAGTACTTC. Variable domain in full (rest from reference TRBV7-2 and TRBJ2-7): GAGVSQSPSNKVTEKGKDVELRCDPISGHTALYWYRQSLGQGLEFLIYFQGNSAPDKSGLPSDRFSAERTGGSVSTLTIQRTQQEDSAVYLCASSAVAGGPREQYFGPGTRLTVT.

V and J are TRBV29-1 and TRBJ2-5; 7 positions agree with TRBD1. Looked up from germline, CDR1 is SQVTM and CDR2 is ANQGSEA. Trimming at V came to 5 bases and at J to 3 bases, leaving 9 bases not matched to a gene. The length of the CDR3 is 14 residues. The CDR3 loop reads CSVIPGTAKETQYF. CDR3 coding DNA: TGCAGCGTTATTCCCGGGACAGCCAAAGAGACCCAGTACTTC.

The chain is built from TRBV7-6 and TRBJ2-7, with 8 bases fitting TRBD1. Trimming took 3 bases from V and 3 from J; bases not matched to a gene: 10. This CDR3 region has 16 residues. Germline-derived CDR1 and CDR2 are SGHVS and FNYEAQ. The CDR3: CASSFRQTGANYEQYF. In DNA, the CDR3 is TGTGCCAGCAGCTTCAGACAGACAGGGGCCAACTACGAGCAGTACTTC.

The CDR3 loop reads CASSVHRGTEAFF. As DNA, the CDR3 is TGCGCCAGCAGTGTTCACAGGGGCACTGAAGCTTTCTTT. V and J are TRBV10-1 and TRBJ1-1, with 7 bases fitting TRBD1. The length of the CDR3 is 13 residues. CDR1 and CDR2 (germline): WNHNN, SYGVQD (reference sequence). The J segment lost 4 bases and the V segment lost 4 bases, leaving 3 bases of the junction unmatched.

V gene TRBV27 combines with J gene TRBJ2-1, with TRBD2 matching over 9 bases. CDR3 size: 15 residues. V gave up 4 bases and J gave up 4 bases; unmatched junction bases: 5. Germline V gives CDR1 MNHEY, CDR2 SMNVEV (reference sequence). The CDR3 DNA follows: TGTGCCAGCAGTTCAGCGGGAGGAGGGTACAATGAGCAGTTCTTC. It is translated as CASSSAGGGYNEQFF.

This chain connects TRBV28 to TRBJ1-1, with 9 nucleotides matching TRBD1. V trimming: 4 bases; J trimming: 4 bases; junction bases outside the gene matches: 7. The CDR3 has 15 residues. Germline CDR1 reads MDHEN; CDR2 reads SYDVKM. The CDR3 loop is CASSSAGTGSTEAFF. In DNA, the CDR3 is TGTGCCAGCAGTTCAGCCGGGACAGGGAGCACTGAAGCTTTCTTT. Drawing the rest from reference TRBV28 and TRBJ1-1, the complete variable domain is DVKVTQSSRYLVKRTGEKVFLECVQDMDHENMFWYRQDPGLGLRLIYFSYDVKMKEKGDIPEGYSVSREKKERFSLILESASTNQTSMYLCASSSAGTGSTEAFFGQGTRLTVV.

The rearrangement links TRBV24-1 to TRBJ2-2; weak D call: TRBD1 (6 bases). From germline, CDR1 is KGHDR and CDR2 SFDVKD. V was pared by 7 bases and J by 5 bases, with 19 bases between. This CDR3 is 16 amino acids long. In DNA form, the CDR3 reads TGTGCCACCAGGCCCCGGGACACGGGCGGGACCGGGGAGCTGTTTTTT. Amino acid sequence: CATRPRDTGGTGELFF.

With respect to this clone: The identical CDR3 is also encoded by other nucleotide sequences in the sample. The V and J genes are TRBV7-9 and TRBJ2-7, with 11 positions matching TRBD1. The junction had 0 bases not matched to a gene; V was cut back by 3 bases and J by 2 bases. Germline V gene sequence: CDR1 SEHNR, CDR2 FQNEAQ (reference sequence). The CDR3 sequence is 14 residues long. The DNA for the CDR3 is TGTGCCAGCAGCTTGGGACAGGGGGCCTACGAGCAGTACTTC. Translation gives CASSLGQGAYEQYF.

V and J are TRBV10-3 and TRBJ2-1, with a weak D call TRBD2 (6 bases). The CDR3 totals 13 residues. V was cut by 4 bases and J by 5 bases, with 9 bases left in between. Germline assignment: CDR1 ENHRY and CDR2 SYGVKD. CDR3 amino acids: CAISGGDHNEQFF. The CDR3 coding sequence is TGTGCCATCAGTGGGGGGGATCACAATGAGCAGTTCTTC.

V is TRBV18 and J is TRBJ1-6; D gene ambiguous. CDR1 and CDR2 from the germline V gene are KGHSH and LQKENI. Trimming cost V 6 bases and J 10 bases, with 19 bases left between them. CDR3 length: 15 amino acids. The CDR3 sequence: CASSRRESVGSPLHF. The CDR3 coding sequence is TGTGCCAGCTCCCGACGGGAGTCGGTGGGATCACCCCTCCACTTT.